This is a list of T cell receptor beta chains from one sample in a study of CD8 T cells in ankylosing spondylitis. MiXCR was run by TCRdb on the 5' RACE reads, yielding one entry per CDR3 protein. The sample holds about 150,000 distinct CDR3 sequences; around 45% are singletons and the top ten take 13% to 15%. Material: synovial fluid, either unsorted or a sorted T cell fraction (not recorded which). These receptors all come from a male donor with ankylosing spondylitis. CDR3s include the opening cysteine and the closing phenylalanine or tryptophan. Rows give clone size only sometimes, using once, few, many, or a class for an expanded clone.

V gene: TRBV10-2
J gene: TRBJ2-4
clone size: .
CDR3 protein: CASSESIAGYLSVKNIQYF

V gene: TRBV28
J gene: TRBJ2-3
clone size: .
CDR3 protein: CASSLAGDADTQYF

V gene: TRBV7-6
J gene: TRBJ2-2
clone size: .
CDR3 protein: CASSAAGVGSGELFF

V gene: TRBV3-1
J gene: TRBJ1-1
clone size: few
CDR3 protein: CASSPTGSQAFF

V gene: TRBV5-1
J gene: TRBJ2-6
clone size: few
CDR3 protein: CASSLESSGANVLTF

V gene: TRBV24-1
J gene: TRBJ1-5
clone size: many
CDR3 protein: CATSDFLAGMDQPQHF

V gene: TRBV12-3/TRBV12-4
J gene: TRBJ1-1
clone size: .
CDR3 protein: CASSQPTGPGAFF

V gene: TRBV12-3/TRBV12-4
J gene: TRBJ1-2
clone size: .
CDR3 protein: CASRERDGESYGYTF

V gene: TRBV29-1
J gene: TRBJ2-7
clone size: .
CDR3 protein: CSVAGREADSYEQYF

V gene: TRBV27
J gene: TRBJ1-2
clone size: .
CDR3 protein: CASSVLGAKGYTF

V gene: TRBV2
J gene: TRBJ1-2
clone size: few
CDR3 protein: CASSDRTAGLSGYTF

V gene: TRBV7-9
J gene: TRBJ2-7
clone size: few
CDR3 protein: CASSRGDRGWPEQYF

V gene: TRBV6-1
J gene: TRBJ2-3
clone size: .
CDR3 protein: CASSAAGAGGPSDTQYF

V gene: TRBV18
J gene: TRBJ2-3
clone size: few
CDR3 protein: CASSPKLDSPRADTQYF

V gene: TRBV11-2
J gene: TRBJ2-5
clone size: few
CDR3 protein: CASSPEAEEETQYF

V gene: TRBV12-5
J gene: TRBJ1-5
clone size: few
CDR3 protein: CASGLVQGARQPQHF

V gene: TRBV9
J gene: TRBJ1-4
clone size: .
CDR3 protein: CASSAGQGKDEKLFF

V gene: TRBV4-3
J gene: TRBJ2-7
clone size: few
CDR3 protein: CASSHYPGGEAYEQYF

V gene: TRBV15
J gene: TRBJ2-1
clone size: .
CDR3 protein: CATSRPWTSGGRGEQFF

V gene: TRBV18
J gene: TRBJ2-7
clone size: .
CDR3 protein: CASSPLATFSYEQYF

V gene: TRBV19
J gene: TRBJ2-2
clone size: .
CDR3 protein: CASSIFGGSNTGELFF

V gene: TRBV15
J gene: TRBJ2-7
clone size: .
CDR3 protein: CATSTLEAASSYEQYF

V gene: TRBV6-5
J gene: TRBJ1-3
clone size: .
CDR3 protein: CASSYTPYRGGNTIYF

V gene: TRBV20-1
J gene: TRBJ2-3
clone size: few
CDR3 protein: CSAFRTSGHTDTQYF

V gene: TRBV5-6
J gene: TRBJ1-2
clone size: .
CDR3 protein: CASSLSLQRPGGYTF

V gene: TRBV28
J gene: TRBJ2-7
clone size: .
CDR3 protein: CASSPWWVAQYF

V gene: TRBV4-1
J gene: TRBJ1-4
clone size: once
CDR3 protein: CASSQSQVSVNEKLFF

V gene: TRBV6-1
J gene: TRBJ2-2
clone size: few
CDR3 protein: CASSAGTVHTGELFF

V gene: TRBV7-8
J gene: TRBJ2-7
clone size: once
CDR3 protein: CASSLRRGQTSREQYF

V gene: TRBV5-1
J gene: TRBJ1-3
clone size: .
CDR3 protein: CASSFLGLRGNTIYF

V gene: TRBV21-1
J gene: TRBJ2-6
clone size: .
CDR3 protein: CASSNEPGQGHSGASVLTF

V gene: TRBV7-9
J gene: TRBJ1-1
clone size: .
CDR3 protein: CASSFGRPILEAFF

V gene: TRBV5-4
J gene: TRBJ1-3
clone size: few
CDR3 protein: CASTAYGGAPGNTIYF

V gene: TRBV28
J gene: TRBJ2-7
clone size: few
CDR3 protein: CASSLLPGTSDYYEQYF

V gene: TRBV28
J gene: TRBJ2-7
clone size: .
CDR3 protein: CASSPPVGSGSYEQYF

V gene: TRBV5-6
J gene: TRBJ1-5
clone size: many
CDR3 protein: CASSWRLNQPQHF

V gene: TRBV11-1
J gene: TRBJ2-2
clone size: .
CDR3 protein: CASSLAFSGDKPNTGELFF

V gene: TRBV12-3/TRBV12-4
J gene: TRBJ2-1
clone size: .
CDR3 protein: CASSLGPGQTQAEQFF

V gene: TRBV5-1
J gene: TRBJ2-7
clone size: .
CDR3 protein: CASSLFLAREAYEQYF

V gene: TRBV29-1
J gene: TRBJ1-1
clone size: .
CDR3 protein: CSVPRGGTGILSTEAFF

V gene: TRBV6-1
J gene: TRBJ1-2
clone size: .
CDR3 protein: CASSVGQEGTRDGYTF

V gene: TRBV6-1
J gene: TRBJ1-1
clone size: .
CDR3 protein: CASSPREQANTEAFF

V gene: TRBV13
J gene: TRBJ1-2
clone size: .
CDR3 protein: CASSQVPTGSYGYTF

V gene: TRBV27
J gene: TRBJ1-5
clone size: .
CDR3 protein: CASSYKGNNQPQHF

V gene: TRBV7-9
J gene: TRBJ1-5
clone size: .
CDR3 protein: CASSFQGVGQPQHF

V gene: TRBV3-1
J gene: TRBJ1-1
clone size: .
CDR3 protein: CASSQDGQGRTEAFF

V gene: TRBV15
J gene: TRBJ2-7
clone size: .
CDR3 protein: CATSRSPSGIRYEQYF

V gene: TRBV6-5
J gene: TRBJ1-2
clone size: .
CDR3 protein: CASSYGGPNYGYTF

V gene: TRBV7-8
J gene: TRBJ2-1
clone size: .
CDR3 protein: CASSPETGWGRYDEQFF

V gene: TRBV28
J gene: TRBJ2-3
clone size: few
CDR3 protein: CASSPGLAGSLTDTQYF

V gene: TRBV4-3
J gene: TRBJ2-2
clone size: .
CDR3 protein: CASSPLRKRGLFF

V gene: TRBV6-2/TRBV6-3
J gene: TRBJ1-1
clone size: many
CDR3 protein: CASCRGLEGTEAFF

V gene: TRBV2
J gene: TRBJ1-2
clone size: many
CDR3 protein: CASSGGTGGPYGYTF

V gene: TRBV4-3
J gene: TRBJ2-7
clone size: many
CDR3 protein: CASSFGQGGYEQYF

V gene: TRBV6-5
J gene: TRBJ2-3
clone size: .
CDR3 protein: CASSYSVWGVTDTQYF

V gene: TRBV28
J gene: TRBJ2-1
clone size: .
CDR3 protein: CASTLASGRGFSYNEQFF

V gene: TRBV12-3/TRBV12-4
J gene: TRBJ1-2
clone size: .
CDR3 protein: CASSLVGVGGYTF

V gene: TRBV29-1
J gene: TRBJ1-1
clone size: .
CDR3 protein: CSVDRPPQTVYTEAFF

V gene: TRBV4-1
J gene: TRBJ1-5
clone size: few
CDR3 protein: CASSQVPGSNQPQHF